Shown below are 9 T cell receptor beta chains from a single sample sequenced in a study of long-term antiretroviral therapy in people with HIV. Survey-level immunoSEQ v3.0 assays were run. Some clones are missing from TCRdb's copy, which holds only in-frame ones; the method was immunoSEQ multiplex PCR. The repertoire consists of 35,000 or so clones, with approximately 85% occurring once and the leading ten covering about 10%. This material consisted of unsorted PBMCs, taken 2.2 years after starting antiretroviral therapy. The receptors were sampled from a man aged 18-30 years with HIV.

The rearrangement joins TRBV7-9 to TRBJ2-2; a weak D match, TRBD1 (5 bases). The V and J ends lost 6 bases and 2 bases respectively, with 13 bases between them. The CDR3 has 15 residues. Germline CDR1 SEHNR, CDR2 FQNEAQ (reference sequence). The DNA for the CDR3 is TGTGCCAGCAGGTCGGGCAGGGCCAACACCGGGGAGCTGTTTTTT. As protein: CASRSGRANTGELFF.

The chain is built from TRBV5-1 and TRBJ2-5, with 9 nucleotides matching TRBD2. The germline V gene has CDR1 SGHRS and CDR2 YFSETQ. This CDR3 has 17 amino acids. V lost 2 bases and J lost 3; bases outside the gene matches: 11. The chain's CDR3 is CASSFAGTSMIKETQYF. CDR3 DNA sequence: TGCGCCAGCAGCTTCGCCGGGACTAGCATGATTAAAGAGACCCAGTACTTC.

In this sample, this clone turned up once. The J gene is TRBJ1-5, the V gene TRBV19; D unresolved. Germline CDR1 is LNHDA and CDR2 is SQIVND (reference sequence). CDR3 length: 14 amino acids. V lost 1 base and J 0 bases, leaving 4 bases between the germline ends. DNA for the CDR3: TGTGCCAGTAGTATAGTAAGTAGCAATCAGCCCCAGCATTTT. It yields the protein CASSIVSSNQPQHF.

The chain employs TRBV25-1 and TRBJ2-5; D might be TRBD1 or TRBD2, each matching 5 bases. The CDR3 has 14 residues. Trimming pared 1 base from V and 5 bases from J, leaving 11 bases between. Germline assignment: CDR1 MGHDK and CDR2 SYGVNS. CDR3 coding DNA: TGTGCCAGCAGTGAATTGAGGGGTGAGGAGACCCAGTACTTC. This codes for CASSELRGEETQYF.

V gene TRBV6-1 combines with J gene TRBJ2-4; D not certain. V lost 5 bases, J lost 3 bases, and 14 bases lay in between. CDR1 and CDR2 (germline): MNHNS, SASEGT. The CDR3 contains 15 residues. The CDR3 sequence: CASSRTIYGKNIQYF. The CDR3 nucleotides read TGTGCCAGCAGTAGGACCATCTACGGCAAAAACATTCAGTACTTC.

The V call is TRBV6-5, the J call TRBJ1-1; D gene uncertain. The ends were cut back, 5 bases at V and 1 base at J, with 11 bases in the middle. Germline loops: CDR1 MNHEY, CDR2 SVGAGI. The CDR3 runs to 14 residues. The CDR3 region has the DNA TGTGCCAGCAGTATACACCTGCCGAACACTGAAGCTTTCTTT. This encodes CASSIHLPNTEAFF.

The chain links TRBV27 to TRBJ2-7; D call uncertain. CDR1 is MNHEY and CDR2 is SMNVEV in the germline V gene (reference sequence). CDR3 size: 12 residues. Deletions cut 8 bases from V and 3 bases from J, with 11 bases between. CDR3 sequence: CASAGLNYEQYF. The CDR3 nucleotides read TGTGCCAGCGCCGGCTTGAACTACGAGCAGTACTTC.

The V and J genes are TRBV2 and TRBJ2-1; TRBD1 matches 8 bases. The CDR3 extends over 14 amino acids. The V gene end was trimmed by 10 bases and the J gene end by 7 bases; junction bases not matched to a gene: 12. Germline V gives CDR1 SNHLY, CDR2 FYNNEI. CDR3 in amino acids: CANYWTGSVNEQFF. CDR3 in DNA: TGTGCCAATTACTGGACAGGGTCTGTTAATGAGCAGTTCTTC.

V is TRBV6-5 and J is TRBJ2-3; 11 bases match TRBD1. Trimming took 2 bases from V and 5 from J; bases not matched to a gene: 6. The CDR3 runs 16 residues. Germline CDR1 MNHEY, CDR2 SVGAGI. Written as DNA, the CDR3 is TGTGCCAGCAGTTACGGGGACAGGGGGGGAGGAGATACGCAGTATTTT. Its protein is CASSYGDRGGGDTQYF.